A single sample is the source of the 10 T cell receptor beta chains below, sequenced in a study of blood T cell repertoires in COVID-19. Sequencing was performed with immunoSEQ multiplex PCR; in TCRdb, only in-frame clones are kept and a portion is missing. Here the sample spans 200,000 to 300,000 clones, about 87% being singletons. The sequenced sample consisted of peripheral blood. Source of these receptors: a man aged 55-75 years who had recovered from COVID-19.

The chain uses TRBV29-1 and TRBJ1-2; TRBD1 is a possible D gene (6 bases). CDR1 and CDR2 from the germline V gene are SQVTM and ANQGSEA. The CDR3 covers 14 residues. V dropped 3 bases and J dropped 3 bases, with 14 bases sitting between them. The CDR3 DNA reads as TGCAGCGTTGACCCTCAGGGGCGCGACTATGGCTACACCTTC. Its protein is CSVDPQGRDYGYTF.

The J gene is TRBJ2-5, the V gene TRBV7-2, with 8 bases fitting TRBD2. Per the germline V gene, CDR1 is SGHTA and CDR2 is FQGNSA. Unmatched junction bases numbered 12, after V lost 3 bases and J lost 9 bases. The CDR3 consists of 15 residues. The DNA of the CDR3 is TGTGCCAGCAGCTTCAGGCCCGGGGGGGAAGGGGCCCAGTACTTC. Translation gives CASSFRPGGEGAQYF.

This clone has only a few counts. This chain links TRBV27 with TRBJ2-7, with TRBD1 matching 7 bases. The CDR3 is made up of 14 amino acids. V shed 5 bases and J 4 bases; nucleotides not matched to a gene: 8. From germline, CDR1 is MNHEY and CDR2 SMNVEV (reference sequence). CDR3 coding DNA: TGTGCCAGCAGTGACATTATGACAGGGTACGAGCAGTACTTC. Residues: CASSDIMTGYEQYF.

This sequence joins TRBV9 and TRBJ2-7, with a weak D call TRBD1 (5 bases). This CDR3 is 15 amino acids long. In germline, CDR1 is SGDLS, CDR2 YYNGEE. V lost 3 bases, J lost 0 bases, and 13 bases lay in between. CDR3 nucleotide sequence: TGTGCCAGCAGCGCCGTACAGGAAAGCTCCTACGAGCAGTACTTC. Translating gives CASSAVQESSYEQYF.

DNA of the CDR3: TGCGCCTCCTGGGGCGGTACTAGTCCGGGAGGTTTGGATACGCAGTATTTT. Its protein is CASWGGTSPGGLDTQYF. The rearrangement uses TRBV4-1 and TRBJ2-3; 7 bases agree with TRBD2. The CDR3 runs to 17 residues. Germline lookup yields CDR1 MGHRA and CDR2 YSYEKL. Germline trimming cut 11 bases from V and 6 bases from J; bases unmatched to any gene: 23.

The chain recombines TRBV19 with TRBJ2-7; TRBD1 agrees at 8 bases. The V gene end was trimmed by 3 bases and the J gene end by 2 bases; junction bases not matched to a gene: 6. CDR3 length: 15 amino acids. CDR1 and CDR2 (germline): LNHDA, SQIVND (reference sequence). CDR3 residues: CASSIGGTGPYEQYF. CDR3 nucleotides: TGTGCCAGTAGTATCGGAGGGACAGGACCCTACGAGCAGTACTTC.

This clone was found once. The chain uses TRBV7-9 and TRBJ2-7; 7 bases line up with TRBD1. The CDR3 runs 17 residues. V shed 2 bases and J 3 bases; nucleotides not matched to a gene: 13. Germline CDR1 and CDR2: SEHNR and FQNEAQ (reference sequence). The CDR3 here is CASSLPMTGLSLYEQYF. The DNA for the CDR3 is TGTGCCAGCAGCTTACCCATGACAGGGTTAAGTCTCTACGAGCAGTACTTC.

The chain uses TRBV23-1 and TRBJ1-3, with 7 bases lining up with TRBD1. TRBV23-1 counts as an open reading frame of uncertain function. With V trimmed by 5 bases and J by 0 bases, 16 bases remained unmatched. The CDR3 covers 19 residues. This CDR3 reads CASSKKPHRDSDSGNTIYF. The CDR3, as DNA: TGCGCCAGCAGTAAAAAACCACACCGGGACAGTGACTCTGGAAACACCATATATTTT.

The J gene is TRBJ1-2, the V gene TRBV6-5; 10 bases agree with TRBD1. The germline V gene has CDR1 MNHEY and CDR2 SVGAGI. V shed 4 bases and J 8 bases; nucleotides not matched to a gene: 10. This CDR3 has 15 residues. The CDR3 reads CASSSRDRGYGGYTF. CDR3 coding DNA: TGTGCCAGCAGTTCCAGGGACAGGGGATATGGAGGCTACACCTTC.

This clone occurred once. V and J are TRBV4-1 and TRBJ1-2, with D perhaps matching TRBD1 (6 bases). Trimming left V 0 bases short and J 6 bases short, with 20 bases between. This CDR3 comprises 17 residues. From germline, CDR1 is MGHRA and CDR2 YSYEKL. For the CDR3, the DNA is TGCGCCAGCAGCCAAGATGTTCGGGTTGGGGGGGCGGATGGCTACACCTTC. Protein: CASSQDVRVGGADGYTF.